These 23 T cell receptor beta chains share one sample of origin, sequenced in a study of T cell responses to AZD1222 COVID-19 vaccine. Assay used: immunoSEQ multiplex PCR; TCRdb lists only in-frame clones, some missing. The sample lists 100,000 to 150,000 clones; around 83% were seen once. This sample comprised peripheral blood, obtained 28 days after the second AZD1222 dose. These receptor sequences come from an adult who received the AZD1222 COVID-19 vaccine.

This clone was recorded once. J is TRBJ2-5 and V is TRBV2, with D possibly matching TRBD2 (5 bases). Per germline, CDR1 SNHLY and CDR2 FYNNEI. V lost 11 bases, J lost 4 bases, and 17 bases lay in between. The CDR3 length is 13 residues. CDR3 nucleotide sequence: TGTGCCCGCCAGGACTGGGCTGCAGAGACCCAGTACTTC. This translates into CARQDWAAETQYF.

This chain connects TRBV24-1 to TRBJ1-2; TRBD1 matches 8 bases. V lost 7 bases to trimming and J lost 5 bases; unmatched junction nucleotides: 8. Germline CDR1 reads KGHDR; CDR2 reads SFDVKD. CDR3 size: 14 residues. CDR3 coding DNA: TGTGCCACCAGGGGGTCAGGGGGCCAGTATGGCTACACCTTC. Its translation is CATRGSGGQYGYTF.

In its sample, this clone was seen once. The chain uses TRBV6-2 or TRBV6-3 and TRBJ1-1; 10 bases map to TRBD1. Unmatched junction bases numbered 2, after V lost 6 bases and J lost 4 bases. In germline, CDR1 is MNHEY, CDR2 SVGEGT. This CDR3 region has 13 residues. The CDR3 bases are TGTGCCAGCAGCCGACAGGGGGCCACTGAAGCTTTCTTT. Residues: CASSRQGATEAFF.

J is TRBJ1-4 and V is TRBV5-5; 7 bases agree with TRBD1. After removal of 4 bases from V and 8 bases from J, the junction contained 11 bases not matched to a gene. The CDR3 is made up of 15 amino acids. CDR1 is SGHKS and CDR2 is YYEKEE in the germline V gene (reference sequence). This CDR3 reads CASSSRQGRGEKLFF. The DNA of the CDR3 is TGTGCCAGCAGCAGTCGACAGGGTCGGGGAGAAAAACTGTTTTTT.

The rearrangement joins TRBV28 to TRBJ1-5; D call uncertain. V shed 9 bases and J shed 6 bases, with 9 bases lying between them. Germline V gene sequence: CDR1 MDHEN, CDR2 SYDVKM. This CDR3 contains 11 residues. The CDR3: CASRTGQPQHF. In nucleotides, the CDR3 is TGTGCCAGTCGGACGGGTCAGCCCCAGCATTTT.

This chain links TRBV6-6 with TRBJ1-3; tentatively, D is TRBD1 (6 bases). V gave up 6 bases and J gave up 1 base, with 13 bases separating them. CDR3 length: 15 residues. Germline V gene lookup returns CDR1 MNHNY and CDR2 SVGAGI (reference sequence). The DNA of the CDR3 is TGTGCCAGCAGAGAGTACAGGGATTCTGGAAACACCATATATTTT. Translating it yields CASREYRDSGNTIYF.

The rearrangement links TRBV5-1 to TRBJ2-5; possible D gene TRBD2, 6 bases. Germline lookup yields CDR1 SGHRS and CDR2 YFSETQ. The CDR3 loop spans 15 amino acids. The germline V and J ends were trimmed by 4 bases and 1 base, with 14 bases remaining between them. As DNA, the CDR3 is TGCGCCAGCAGCCTTGGGAGCGGGCTCCAAGAGACCCAGTACTTC. Amino acids: CASSLGSGLQETQYF.

The chain links TRBV19 to TRBJ2-3, with D tentatively TRBD1 (6 bases). The germline V gene encodes CDR1 LNHDA and CDR2 SQIVND (reference sequence). Between the trimmed V and J ends, which lost 8 bases and 0 bases, there was a span of 15 bases. The CDR3 has 15 residues. CDR3 nucleotide sequence: TGTGCCAGTGGCCAGGGGTTAAGAAGCACAGATACGCAGTATTTT. Protein product: CASGQGLRSTDTQYF.

V is TRBV12-3 or TRBV12-4 and J is TRBJ2-7; possibly TRBD1 or TRBD2 for D (5 bases each). The CDR3 length is 11 residues. With 6 bases removed from V and 13 bases from J, the gap between germline ends came to 16 bases. CDR3 DNA: TGTGCCAGCAGCGGTCGGGGCACGGTTTACTTC. Amino acids: CASSGRGTVYF.

This chain uses TRBV18 with TRBJ1-2; D remains ambiguous. The CDR3 runs to 13 residues. V was cut by 3 bases and J by 5 bases, with 10 bases left in between. Germline CDR1 is KGHSH and CDR2 is LQKENI. CDR3 coding DNA: TGTGCCAGCTCACCCGCCAGTTCTTATGGCTACACCTTC. Translating it yields CASSPASSYGYTF.

The V call is TRBV3-1 (or the pseudogene TRBV3-2), the J call TRBJ1-3; D gene unclear. This CDR3 is built from 15 residues. CDR1 LGHDT and CDR2 YNNKEL come from the germline V gene (reference sequence). The ends were cut back, 1 base at V and 2 bases at J, with 9 bases in the middle. CDR3 DNA: TGTGCCAGCAGCCAAGCTGTAACTCCTGGAAACACCATATATTTT. As protein: CASSQAVTPGNTIYF.

The chain uses TRBV12-5 and TRBJ2-1; weak D call: TRBD1 (5 bases). This CDR3 spans 14 amino acids. Per the germline V gene, CDR1 is LGHNT and CDR2 is FRNRAP. Deletions cut 7 bases from V and 1 base from J, with 11 bases between. The DNA of the CDR3 is TGTGCTAGTGCCCTGACAGATTCCTACAATGAGCAGTTCTTC. Translation gives CASALTDSYNEQFF.

The chain uses TRBV2 and TRBJ1-4; possible D gene TRBD1, 6 bases. This CDR3 is built from 14 residues. Trimming took 6 bases from V and 6 from J, leaving 14 bases between them. Germline CDR1 and CDR2: SNHLY and FYNNEI. The CDR3 DNA is TGTGCCAGCAGAGGAACAGGGTTTGATGAAAAACTGTTTTTT. This sequence encodes CASRGTGFDEKLFF.

V gene TRBV19 combines with J gene TRBJ1-4; the D gene is possibly TRBD1 (6 bases). The CDR3 contains 17 residues. V dropped 7 bases and J dropped 0 bases, with 18 bases sitting between them. Germline V lookup: CDR1 LNHDA, CDR2 SQIVND (reference sequence). CDR3 nucleotides: TGTGCCAGTACCATGAGGGGATGGACAGCAACTAATGAAAAACTGTTTTTT. This sequence encodes CASTMRGWTATNEKLFF.

CDR3 DNA: TGCGCCAGCAGCTTGGCGGCGGCCTTGAACACTGAAGCTTTCTTT. Translation: CASSLAAALNTEAFF. The rearrangement joins TRBV5-1 to TRBJ1-1; D is undetermined. Trimming removed 0 bases at V and 0 bases at J, with 9 bases between. CDR3 size: 15 residues. The germline gives CDR1 SGHRS, CDR2 YFSETQ.

This chain joins TRBV12-5 and TRBJ2-5; 9 nucleotides align to TRBD1. The V and J ends lost 1 base and 3 bases, in that order; junction bases with no gene match: 6. CDR3 size: 16 residues. Germline CDR1 reads LGHNT; CDR2 reads FRNRAP. The CDR3 DNA is TGTGCTAGTGGTTTGGGGACAGGGGCACCTGAAGAGACCCAGTACTTC. Translating it yields CASGLGTGAPEETQYF.

The rearrangement uses TRBV27 and TRBJ2-2, with D perhaps assigned TRBD1 or TRBD2 (5 bases each). V was pared by 6 bases and J by 0 bases, with 17 bases between. The CDR3 runs 17 residues. Germline CDR1 and CDR2: MNHEY and SMNVEV (reference sequence). The CDR3 protein is CASRLPGPNSNTGELFF. The CDR3 DNA reads TGTGCCAGCAGACTACCGGGACCGAACTCGAACACCGGGGAGCTGTTTTTT.

The chain is built from TRBV7-3 and TRBJ1-1, with D maybe TRBD1 (5 bases). With 2 bases removed from V and 5 bases from J, the gap between germline ends came to 15 bases. Looked up from germline, CDR1 is SGHTA and CDR2 is FQGTGA. This CDR3 is 15 amino acids long. This CDR3 reads CASSLQSSEGTEAFF. CDR3 in DNA: TGTGCCAGCAGCTTACAGTCCTCCGAGGGGACTGAAGCTTTCTTT.

This clone was seen only once. The rearrangement uses TRBV3-1 (or the pseudogene TRBV3-2) and TRBJ2-3; D ambiguous. Germline assignment: CDR1 LGHDT and CDR2 YNNKEL (reference sequence). The CDR3 sequence is 16 residues long. Trimming took 0 bases from V and 4 from J, leaving 14 bases between them. The CDR3 reads CASSQDLSVGPDTQYF. CDR3 coding DNA: TGTGCCAGCAGCCAAGATCTCTCGGTGGGTCCAGATACGCAGTATTTT.

CDR3: CASSFPDRVFQPQHF. Written as DNA, the CDR3 is TGTGCCAGCAGTTTCCCTGACAGGGTTTTTCAGCCCCAGCATTTT. The chain is built from TRBV28 and TRBJ1-5; TRBD1 aligns across 7 bases. The CDR3 is 15 residues long. Trimming removed 3 bases from V and 6 bases from J; junction bases left unmatched: 8. Germline CDR1 is MDHEN and CDR2 is SYDVKM. Full variable domain (missing parts from reference TRBV28 and TRBJ1-5): DVKVTQSSRYLVKRTGEKVFLECVQDMDHENMFWYRQDPGLGLRLIYFSYDVKMKEKGDIPEGYSVSREKKERFSLILESASTNQTSMYLCASSFPDRVFQPQHFGDGTRLSIL.

This rearrangement joins TRBV28 to TRBJ2-1; D is unclear. V was pared by 1 base and J by 6 bases, with 4 bases between. The germline V gene encodes CDR1 MDHEN and CDR2 SYDVKM. The CDR3 spans 12 residues. Here the CDR3 reads CASSLFGNEQFF. In DNA form, the CDR3 reads TGTGCCAGCAGTTTATTCGGCAATGAGCAGTTCTTC.

The genes are TRBV7-2 and TRBJ2-7, with a tentative D call TRBD2 (6 bases). The CDR3 is 15 amino acids. Per the germline V gene, CDR1 is SGHTA and CDR2 is FQGNSA. The V gene lost 5 bases and the J gene lost 3 bases, with 17 bases spanning the gap. In DNA form, the CDR3 reads TGTGCCAGCAGCCTACAGTCTAGCGACGTCTACGAGCAGTACTTC. Residues: CASSLQSSDVYEQYF.

This clone was observed once. The chain carries TRBV24-1 and TRBJ2-2; 8 bases are shared with TRBD2. This CDR3 region has 14 residues. The trim removed 5 bases at V and 5 bases at J, leaving 3 bases unmatched. Germline CDR1 KGHDR, CDR2 SFDVKD. The CDR3 sequence: CATSAGGRTGELFF. The CDR3 region has the DNA TGTGCCACCAGTGCGGGGGGGAGGACCGGGGAGCTGTTTTTT.